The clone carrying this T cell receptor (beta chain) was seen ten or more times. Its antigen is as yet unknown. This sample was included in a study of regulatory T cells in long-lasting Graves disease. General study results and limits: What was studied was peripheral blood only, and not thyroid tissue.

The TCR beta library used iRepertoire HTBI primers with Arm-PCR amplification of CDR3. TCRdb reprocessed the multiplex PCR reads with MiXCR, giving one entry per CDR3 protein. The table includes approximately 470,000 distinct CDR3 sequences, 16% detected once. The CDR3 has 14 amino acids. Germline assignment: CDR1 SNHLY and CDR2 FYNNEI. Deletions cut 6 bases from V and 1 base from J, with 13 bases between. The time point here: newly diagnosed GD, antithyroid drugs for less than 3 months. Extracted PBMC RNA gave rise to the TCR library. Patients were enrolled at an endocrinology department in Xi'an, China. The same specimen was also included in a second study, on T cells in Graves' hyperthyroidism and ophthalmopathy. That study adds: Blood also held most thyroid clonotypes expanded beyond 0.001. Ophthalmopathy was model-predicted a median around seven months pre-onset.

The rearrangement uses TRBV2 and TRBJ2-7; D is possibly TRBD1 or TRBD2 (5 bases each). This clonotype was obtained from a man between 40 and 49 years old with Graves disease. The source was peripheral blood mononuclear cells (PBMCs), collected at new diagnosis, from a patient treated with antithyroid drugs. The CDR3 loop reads CASSREGSSYEQYF. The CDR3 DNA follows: TGTGCCAGCAGCCGCGAGGGGTCTTCCTACGAGCAGTACTTC.